This T cell receptor (beta chain) was sequenced during a study of T-cell reconstitution after alpha-beta-depleted transplantation in children. Study results and limitations: Surviving recipient T cells and thymic progenitors underlay high day-60 TCRbeta diversity in some patients. Roughly two months post-transplant, alpha-beta T cells reportedly originated from several hundred graft clones that had expanded.

Trimming cost V 5 bases and J 6 bases, with 19 bases left between them. Looked up from germline, CDR1 is MNHNS and CDR2 is SASEGT. This CDR3 has 15 residues. Unique molecular identifiers were used to barcode this TCRbeta library. TCRdb itself ran the PCR reads through MiXCR, one entry per CDR3 protein. Here the sample spans about 980,000 distinct CDR3 sequences, 25% to 35% being singletons. The table lists this clonotype with a few counts. What it binds is not known. The TCR comes from a boy in the first two years of life who had a stem cell transplant for SCID, so the T cells may come from the graft donor. Here the sequenced sample was PBMCs, mostly from graft donor cells, taken 360 days after TCRalphabeta/CD19-depleted stem cell transplant. The J gene is TRBJ1-1, the V gene TRBV6-1; possible D gene TRBD1, 5 bases. The CDR3 reads CASSRRRFEGSEAFF. The DNA for the CDR3 is TGTGCCAGCAGTAGACGGAGGTTCGAGGGGTCTGAAGCTTTCTTT.